This is a list of T cell receptor beta chains from one sample in a study of cytomegalovirus exposure and HLA in healthy donors. Method: immunoSEQ multiplex PCR; TCRdb's copy keeps in-frame clones and lacks some. The sample data list 77,000 or so clones. Sample: PBMCs. The receptors were sampled from a man aged 25 to 45 in good health and CMV-seronegative. Both conserved end residues are part of each CDR3. The order of the fields is V gene, D gene, J gene, CDR3 protein, CDR3 DNA. The D gene is left open where the match is weak.

>TRBV5-1|.|TRBJ2-5
CASSLGAAETQYF
TGCGCCAGCAGCTTGGGAGCCGCAGAGACCCAGTACTTC
>TRBV28|TRBD2|TRBJ2-7
CASSAAGGTYEQYF
TGTGCCAGCAGCGCGGCGGGGGGAACCTACGAGCAGTACTTC
>TRBV10-3|TRBD1|TRBJ1-4
CAISGQGINEKLFF
TGTGCCATCAGCGGACAGGGAATAAATGAAAAACTGTTTTTT
>TRBV5-1|TRBD1|TRBJ2-2
CASSSGQGTGELFF
TGCGCCAGCAGCTCGGGACAGGGGACCGGGGAGCTGTTTTTT
>TRBV6-5|TRBD2|TRBJ2-7
CASSWLAGGSYEQYF
TGTGCCAGCAGTTGGCTAGCGGGGGGCTCCTACGAGCAGTACTTC
>TRBV7-3|TRBD1|TRBJ1-1
CASSPHSGTGGREAFF
TGTGCCAGCAGCCCGCATTCCGGGACAGGGGGCAGAGAAGCTTTCTTT
>TRBV19|TRBD1|TRBJ2-7
CASSRQGTGDEQYF
TGTGCCAGTAGTCGACAGGGGACAGGCGACGAGCAGTACTTC
>TRBV7-9|TRBD2|TRBJ2-7
CASSFPRLAGSYEQYF
TGTGCCAGCAGCTTCCCACGACTAGCGGGATCCTACGAGCAGTACTTC
>TRBV6-1|.|TRBJ1-5
CASEEWSNQPQHF
TGTGCCAGCGAGGAGTGGAGCAATCAGCCCCAGCATTTT
>TRBV18|.|TRBJ1-5
CASSPGHSTQPQHF
TGTGCCAGCTCACCGGGACATTCTACTCAGCCCCAGCATTTT
>TRBV7-2|.|TRBJ2-5
CASSFSGAIQETQYF
TGTGCCAGCAGCTTCAGTGGGGCGATCCAAGAGACCCAGTACTTC
>TRBV29-1|TRBD2|TRBJ2-1
CSVERGQGGNEQFF
TGCAGCGTTGAAAGGGGTCAGGGAGGGAATGAGCAGTTCTTC
>TRBV19|TRBD2|TRBJ2-7
CASSIDPAREGLYEQYF
TGTGCCAGTAGTATAGATCCGGCGCGGGAGGGCCTTTACGAGCAGTACTTC
>TRBV7-9|.|TRBJ1-2
CASSLVRQGDNYGYTF
TGTGCCAGCAGCTTAGTACGGCAGGGTGACAACTATGGCTACACCTTC
>TRBV5-1|TRBD1|TRBJ2-7
CASSLRDSSYEQYF
TGCGCCAGCAGCCTCCGGGACAGCTCCTACGAGCAGTACTTC
>TRBV25-1|.|TRBJ2-1
CASSPRDFYNEQFF
TGTGCCAGCAGTCCCCGGGACTTCTACAATGAGCAGTTCTTC
>TRBV7-9|TRBD1|TRBJ2-7
CASSLGGQEHEQYF
TGTGCCAGCAGCTTAGGTGGACAGGAGCACGAGCAGTACTTC
>TRBV19|.|TRBJ2-1
CASRAGFGSYNEQFF
TGTGCCAGTAGGGCAGGGTTCGGCTCCTACAATGAGCAGTTCTTC
>TRBV5-1|.|TRBJ1-4
CASSPPGSVGGHEKLFF
TGCGCCAGCAGCCCCCCCGGGTCGGTAGGTGGTCATGAAAAACTGTTTTTT
>TRBV11-3|TRBD2|TRBJ2-7
CASSLRGSSGYEQYF
TGTGCCAGCAGCTTAAGAGGGTCTAGCGGCTACGAGCAGTACTTC
>TRBV27|TRBD1|TRBJ1-5
CASSSIGTGNQPQHF
TGTGCCAGCAGTTCCATCGGGACAGGGAATCAGCCCCAGCATTTT
>TRBV6-5|.|TRBJ2-5
CASSEGQGQEPQYF
TGTGCCAGCAGTGAGGGGCAGGGGCAAGAGCCCCAGTACTTC
>TRBV19|TRBD2|TRBJ2-3
CASSASSGTSTDTQYF
TGTGCCAGTAGTGCCTCTAGCGGGACTAGCACAGATACGCAGTATTTT
>TRBV29-1|.|TRBJ2-5
CSVERGALETQYF
TGCAGCGTTGAACGGGGGGCACTCGAGACCCAGTACTTC
>TRBV7-4|.|TRBJ2-7
CASSPDSTHLF
TGTGCCAGCAGCCCCGACAGTACGCATTTGTTC
>TRBV11-3|.|TRBJ2-1
CASSAASSASEQFF
TGTGCCAGCAGTGCGGCCTCCTCCGCAAGTGAGCAGTTCTTC
>TRBV6-5|.|TRBJ1-6
CASSDGSNSPLHF
TGTGCCAGCAGTGACGGGTCAAATTCACCCCTCCACTTT
>TRBV5-1|.|TRBJ1-1
CASSLTGRTEAFF
TGCGCCAGCAGCCTAACAGGGCGGACTGAAGCTTTCTTT
>TRBV5-1|.|TRBJ1-4
CASRQGGSNEKLFF
TGCGCCAGCAGGCAGGGCGGCTCTAATGAAAAACTGTTTTTT
>TRBV7-6|.|TRBJ2-7
CASSLAMEVGTGQYF
TGTGCCAGCAGCTTAGCGATGGAGGTGGGAACGGGGCAGTACTTC
>TRBV28|TRBD1|TRBJ2-7
CASSVGGQGAYEQYF
TGTGCCAGCAGCGTGGGGGGACAGGGCGCCTACGAGCAGTACTTC
>TRBV5-6|TRBD2|TRBJ2-7
CASSSTSVPTAF
TGTGCCAGCAGCTCGACTAGCGTCCCCACCGCCTTC
>TRBV5-6|.|TRBJ2-1
CASSLRAGANEQFF
TGTGCCAGCAGCCTCCGGGCGGGGGCCAATGAGCAGTTCTTC
>TRBV5-1|TRBD2|TRBJ2-7
CASSPGLAVLHEQYF
TGCGCCAGCAGTCCGGGACTAGCGGTTTTACACGAGCAGTACTTC
>TRBV5-1|.|TRBJ2-7
CASSLGAYGAYEQYF
TGCGCCAGCAGCTTGGGAGCTTACGGGGCCTACGAGCAGTACTTC
>TRBV7-3|.|TRBJ2-3
CASSRSGVADTQYF
TGTGCCAGCAGCCGATCCGGGGTCGCAGATACGCAGTATTTT
>TRBV10-3|.|TRBJ1-3
CAISAGIRGYSGNTIYF
TGTGCCATCAGTGCCGGGATCCGTGGGTACTCTGGAAACACCATATATTTT
>TRBV19|.|TRBJ1-2
CASSIGTDYGYTF
TGTGCCAGTAGTATCGGGACTGATTATGGCTACACCTTC
>TRBV7-3|.|TRBJ1-1
CASSLNPLGSSAEAFF
TGTGCCAGCAGCTTAAATCCTCTAGGTAGCAGTGCTGAAGCTTTCTTT
>TRBV6-5|TRBD1|TRBJ1-5
CASSRQGPSNQPQHF
TGTGCCAGCAGTCGACAGGGACCTAGCAATCAGCCCCAGCATTTT
>TRBV6-4|TRBD2|TRBJ2-3
CASSDHASGILDTQYF
TGTGCCAGCAGTGATCATGCAAGCGGGATCCTCGATACGCAGTATTTT